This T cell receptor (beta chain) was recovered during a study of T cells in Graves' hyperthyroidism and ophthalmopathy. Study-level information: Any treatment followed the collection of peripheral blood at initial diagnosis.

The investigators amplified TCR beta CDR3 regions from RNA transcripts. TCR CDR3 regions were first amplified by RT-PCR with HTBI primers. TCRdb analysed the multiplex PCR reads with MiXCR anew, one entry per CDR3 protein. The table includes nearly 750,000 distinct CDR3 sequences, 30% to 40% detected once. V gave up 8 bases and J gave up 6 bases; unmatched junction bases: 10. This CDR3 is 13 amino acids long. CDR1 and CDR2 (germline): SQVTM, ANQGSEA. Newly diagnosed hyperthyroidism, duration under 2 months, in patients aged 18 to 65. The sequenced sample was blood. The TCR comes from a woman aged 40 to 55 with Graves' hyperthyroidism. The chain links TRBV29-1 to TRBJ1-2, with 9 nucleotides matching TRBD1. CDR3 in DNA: TGCAGCAGCCTGACAGGGGGTTCGAATGGCTACACCTTC. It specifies CSSLTGGSNGYTF. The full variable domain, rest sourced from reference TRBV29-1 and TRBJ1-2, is SAVISQKPSRDICQRGTSLTIQCQVDSQVTMMFWYRQQPGQSLTLIATANQGSEATYESGFVIDKFPISRPNLTFSTLTVSNMSPEDSSIYLCSSLTGGSNGYTFGSGTRLTVV.